Reported below is one TCR beta chain. The repertoire was sequenced with immunoSEQ multiplex PCR; TCRdb's copy has only in-frame clones and lacks some. The sample comprises 60,000 to 65,000 clones, less than 98% of which are singletons, and around 0.34% rests with the top ten. This specimen belongs to a study of Tregs in tolerant kidney transplant recipients. V dropped 4 bases and J dropped 2 bases, with 16 bases sitting between them. Looked up from germline, CDR1 is SGDLS and CDR2 is YYNGEE. The CDR3 runs 15 residues. Specimen: Tregs from blood, collected before the transplant. The chain uses TRBV9 and TRBJ2-7, with D perhaps matching TRBD1 (5 bases). The sequence derives from a human donor who received a combined kidney and bone marrow transplant. CDR3 protein: CASSPQGVAAYEQYF. The CDR3 DNA sequence: TGTGCCAGCAGCCCACAAGGGGTGGCGGCCTACGAGCAGTACTTC. The full variable domain, rest sourced from reference TRBV9 and TRBJ2-7, is DSGVTQTPKHLITATGQRVTLRCSPRSGDLSVYWYQQSLDQGLQFLIQYYNGEERAKGNILERFSAQQFPDLHSELNLSSLELGDSALYFCASSPQGVAAYEQYFGPGTRLTVT.